This is a list of T cell receptor beta chains from one sample in a study of blood T cell repertoires in COVID-19. Libraries were prepared by immunoSEQ multiplex PCR; TCRdb keeps only in-frame clonotypes and omits some of them. The data contain about 230,000 clones, around 83% of them singletons. The material sequenced was peripheral blood. The receptor set was obtained from a man older than 75 with acute or convalescent COVID-19. Each CDR3 is given with its conserved first and last residue. Fields, in order: V gene, J gene, D gene, clone size, CDR3 DNA, CDR3 protein. D genes are given only for firm matches. For some rows the clone size is stated as once, few or many, or as a class when expanded; others skip it.

v_call: TRBV6-5
j_call: TRBJ1-5
d_call: -
clone_size: -
cdr3_nt: TGTGCCAGCAGCCTCTCCTCCCCGAGCAATCAGCCCCAGCATTTT
cdr3_aa: CASSLSSPSNQPQHF

v_call: TRBV29-1
j_call: TRBJ2-2
d_call: TRBD1
clone_size: -
cdr3_nt: TGCAGCGTTGCTACCGGGACAGGGGTTATCAGGGAGCTGTTTTTT
cdr3_aa: CSVATGTGVIRELFF

v_call: TRBV24-1
j_call: TRBJ1-1
d_call: TRBD1
clone_size: once
cdr3_nt: TGTGCCACCAGTGGGGACAGGGCTGAAGCTTTCTTT
cdr3_aa: CATSGDRAEAFF

v_call: TRBV3-1/TRBV3-2
j_call: TRBJ2-3
d_call: TRBD2
clone_size: once
cdr3_nt: TGTGCCAGCAGCCAAGCTCCCGGGGGGGGCACAGATACGCAGTATTTT
cdr3_aa: CASSQAPGGGTDTQYF

v_call: TRBV6-4
j_call: TRBJ2-3
d_call: TRBD2
clone_size: -
cdr3_nt: TGTGCCAGCAGATTTTTAGCGGGGTTGGCAGATACGCAGTATTTT
cdr3_aa: CASRFLAGLADTQYF

v_call: TRBV15
j_call: TRBJ2-7
d_call: TRBD2
clone_size: -
cdr3_nt: TGTGCCACCCGACTAGCGGGGAACTCCTACGAGCAGTACTTC
cdr3_aa: CATRLAGNSYEQYF

v_call: TRBV7-6
j_call: TRBJ2-5
d_call: TRBD2
clone_size: -
cdr3_nt: TGTGCCAGCAGCTTAGCAGCGGGACTAGCGGGGGGCTTGTGGTCCCAGTACTTC
cdr3_aa: CASSLAAGLAGGLWSQYF

v_call: TRBV9
j_call: TRBJ1-2
d_call: -
clone_size: -
cdr3_nt: TGTGCCAGCAGCGTAGTCGAGGGAGTGGGTGGCTACACCTTC
cdr3_aa: CASSVVEGVGGYTF

v_call: TRBV5-4
j_call: TRBJ2-7
d_call: TRBD1
clone_size: -
cdr3_nt: TGTGCCAGCAGCCGAGGGACAGCTCTGCTTTACGAGCAGTACTTC
cdr3_aa: CASSRGTALLYEQYF

v_call: TRBV7-6
j_call: TRBJ2-2
d_call: TRBD2
clone_size: -
cdr3_nt: TGTGCCAGCAGCTTACCCGGGGGGGCGGTTACCGGGGAGCTGTTTTTT
cdr3_aa: CASSLPGGAVTGELFF

v_call: TRBV9
j_call: TRBJ1-2
d_call: TRBD1
clone_size: -
cdr3_nt: TGTGCCAGCAGCGTTGGCGGGACAGGGGATGGTTATGGCTACACCTTC
cdr3_aa: CASSVGGTGDGYGYTF

v_call: TRBV27
j_call: TRBJ2-1
d_call: TRBD2
clone_size: -
cdr3_nt: TGTGCCAGCATGCGGTGGGAGGGCCTTGTAAATGAGCAGTTCTTC
cdr3_aa: CASMRWEGLVNEQFF

v_call: TRBV12-3/TRBV12-4
j_call: TRBJ1-2
d_call: TRBD1
clone_size: -
cdr3_nt: TGTGCCAGCAACTTCGGACAGGGCGGGGGCTACACCTTC
cdr3_aa: CASNFGQGGGYTF

v_call: TRBV3-1/TRBV3-2
j_call: TRBJ2-1
d_call: TRBD1
clone_size: -
cdr3_nt: TGTGCCAGCAGCCAAAGTGGGGCAGGGGGCGATGAGCAGTTCTTC
cdr3_aa: CASSQSGAGGDEQFF

v_call: TRBV21-1
j_call: TRBJ2-1
d_call: -
clone_size: -
cdr3_nt: TGTGCCAGCAGCGCTAAGGGACTAGCGGGGGGCCACAATGAGCAGTTCTTC
cdr3_aa: CASSAKGLAGGHNEQFF

v_call: TRBV5-1
j_call: TRBJ2-5
d_call: TRBD1
clone_size: -
cdr3_nt: TGCGCCAGCAGCCGAAGACAGGGACCAGAGACCCAGTACTTC
cdr3_aa: CASSRRQGPETQYF

v_call: TRBV2
j_call: TRBJ1-3
d_call: -
clone_size: -
cdr3_nt: TGTGCCAGCACCCCCGCCCCCGAGCGAGGAAACACCATATATTTT
cdr3_aa: CASTPAPERGNTIYF

v_call: TRBV6-5
j_call: TRBJ1-5
d_call: -
clone_size: once
cdr3_nt: TGTGCCAGTAGGAGTAGCAATCAGCCCCAGCATTTT
cdr3_aa: CASRSSNQPQHF

v_call: TRBV19
j_call: TRBJ2-5
d_call: -
clone_size: -
cdr3_nt: TGTGCCAGTAGTCCAGGCGGGCACCAAGAGACCCAGTACTTC
cdr3_aa: CASSPGGHQETQYF

v_call: TRBV19
j_call: TRBJ1-2
d_call: TRBD1
clone_size: -
cdr3_nt: TGTGCCAGTAGTCGGCAACCGGGACAGGGAAGTTATGGCTACACCTTC
cdr3_aa: CASSRQPGQGSYGYTF

v_call: TRBV7-8
j_call: TRBJ2-3
d_call: -
clone_size: -
cdr3_nt: TGTGCCAGCAGCTTAGGCGGCAGCCACACAGATACGCAGTATTTT
cdr3_aa: CASSLGGSHTDTQYF

v_call: TRBV7-6
j_call: TRBJ2-2
d_call: TRBD2
clone_size: -
cdr3_nt: TGTGCCAGCAGCTTACTTGGGGGAGGGACCGGGGAGCTGTTTTTT
cdr3_aa: CASSLLGGGTGELFF

v_call: TRBV6-5
j_call: TRBJ1-2
d_call: -
clone_size: -
cdr3_nt: TGTGCGGGGGGGAGGGAAATGTCGAACTATGGCTACACCTTC
cdr3_aa: CAGGREMSNYGYTF

v_call: TRBV4-1
j_call: TRBJ2-7
d_call: TRBD1
clone_size: -
cdr3_nt: TGCGCCAGCAGCCGCGGACAGGGGAAATTTTCCGAGCAGTACTTC
cdr3_aa: CASSRGQGKFSEQYF

v_call: TRBV5-4
j_call: TRBJ2-1
d_call: TRBD2
clone_size: -
cdr3_nt: TGTGCCACCAAGGGACTAGCGGGAGCGGCTGAGCAGTTCTTC
cdr3_aa: CATKGLAGAAEQFF

v_call: TRBV7-2
j_call: TRBJ2-1
d_call: TRBD1
clone_size: -
cdr3_nt: TGTGCCAGCAGCCCTGGCACAGGGGGTAAAAATGAGCAGTTCTTC
cdr3_aa: CASSPGTGGKNEQFF

v_call: TRBV6-2/TRBV6-3
j_call: TRBJ1-5
d_call: -
clone_size: -
cdr3_nt: TGTGCCAGCAGCTCCCCCGGGACAAGGAATCAGCCCCAGCATTTT
cdr3_aa: CASSSPGTRNQPQHF

v_call: TRBV27
j_call: TRBJ2-3
d_call: TRBD2
clone_size: -
cdr3_nt: TGTGCCAGCAGTCAACCTGGAGGACTAGCGGGGGGCCGACGCACAGATACGCAGTATTTT
cdr3_aa: CASSQPGGLAGGRRTDTQYF

v_call: TRBV24-1
j_call: TRBJ2-1
d_call: -
clone_size: -
cdr3_nt: TGTGCCACCAGTGATACCCGCGAGGGGAGGTGGAATGAGCAGTTCTTC
cdr3_aa: CATSDTREGRWNEQFF

v_call: TRBV7-8
j_call: TRBJ2-1
d_call: TRBD2
clone_size: few
cdr3_nt: TGTGCCAGCAGCCCCAGCGCTAGCGGGTATGCCAATGAGCAGTTCTTC
cdr3_aa: CASSPSASGYANEQFF

v_call: TRBV11-1
j_call: TRBJ2-7
d_call: TRBD1
clone_size: -
cdr3_nt: TGTGCCAGCAGCTCGTCGACAGGGAAGGCCCTCTACGAGCAGTACTTC
cdr3_aa: CASSSSTGKALYEQYF

v_call: TRBV27
j_call: TRBJ2-3
d_call: -
clone_size: -
cdr3_nt: TGTGCCAGCGCGGACTTCACAGATACGCAGTATTTT
cdr3_aa: CASADFTDTQYF

v_call: TRBV19
j_call: TRBJ1-1
d_call: -
clone_size: -
cdr3_nt: TGTGCCAGCACCGAATGGGGGGGCACTGAAGCTTTCTTT
cdr3_aa: CASTEWGGTEAFF

v_call: TRBV28
j_call: TRBJ1-5
d_call: TRBD1
clone_size: -
cdr3_nt: TGTGCCAGCAGTTTACCGCGACAGGGCTGGCAGCCCCAGCATTTT
cdr3_aa: CASSLPRQGWQPQHF

v_call: TRBV5-1
j_call: TRBJ1-5
d_call: TRBD1
clone_size: -
cdr3_nt: TGCGCCAGCAGCTTGGGTGGAGGGGGCTATCAGCCCCAGCATTTT
cdr3_aa: CASSLGGGGYQPQHF

v_call: TRBV19
j_call: TRBJ1-1
d_call: TRBD1
clone_size: -
cdr3_nt: TGTGCCAGTAGTATAGGAAAGGGGGCGAACACTGAAGCTTTCTTT
cdr3_aa: CASSIGKGANTEAFF

v_call: TRBV7-2
j_call: TRBJ2-6
d_call: -
clone_size: -
cdr3_nt: TGTGCCAGCAGCCTCATACGGGGATCTGGGGCCAACGTCCTGACTTTC
cdr3_aa: CASSLIRGSGANVLTF

v_call: TRBV13
j_call: TRBJ2-5
d_call: TRBD2
clone_size: -
cdr3_nt: TGTGCCAGTACTAGCGGGAGTAGGGAGACCCAGTACTTC
cdr3_aa: CASTSGSRETQYF